This T cell receptor (beta chain) was retrieved from a study of blood T cell repertoires in COVID-19. The length of the CDR3 is 15 residues. Per germline, CDR1 DFQATT and CDR2 SNEGSKA (reference sequence). Trimming left V 3 bases short and J 10 bases short, with 22 bases between. Original data processing: Estimation of nucleated cell counts relied on the amplification of reference gene primers. Method: immunoSEQ multiplex PCR; TCRdb's copy keeps in-frame clones and lacks some. V and J calls and clone size are given by that table; D and trimming were obtained from the DNA. The table includes around 220,000 clones, about 90% detected once.

This sequence joins TRBV20-1 and TRBJ2-1; possible D gene TRBD2, 6 bases. The TCR was taken from a woman aged 50 to 60 with acute COVID-19. Sequenced material: PBMCs or T cells enriched from blood (not recorded which). The CDR3 nucleotides are TGCAGTGCTAGTCAGGTTAGGGCGGGACCCGTCGAGCAGTTCTTC. This encodes CSASQVRAGPVEQFF.